A single sample gave rise to the 7 T cell receptor beta chains below, sequenced in a study of shared clonotypes between healthy human individuals. Sequencing was performed with immunoSEQ multiplex PCR; in TCRdb, only in-frame clones are kept and a portion is missing. The sample lists about 1.5 million clones; approximately 96% were seen once. The sequenced material came from naive CD4+ T cells sorted from blood. Subset denoted: CD45RA+ positively selected. Receptors were obtained from a man in his thirties or forties in good health.

The chain employs TRBV6-5 and TRBJ1-4; possibly TRBD1 for D (5 bases). Germline lookup yields CDR1 MNHEY and CDR2 SVGAGI. The CDR3 is 15 amino acids. Trimming shortened V by 8 bases and J by 8 bases, and 21 bases separated the two germline ends. The CDR3 sequence: CASSSLRGGNEKLFF. The CDR3 nucleotides read TGTGCCAGCTCATCCCTCCGCGGGGGAAACGAAAAACTGTTTTTT.

The chain carries TRBV4-1 and TRBJ1-5; D might be TRBD1 (5 bases). The CDR3 covers 17 residues. V gave up 1 base and J gave up 3 bases, with 16 bases separating them. CDR1 is MGHRA, CDR2 YSYEKL, per germline. The CDR3 DNA reads TGCGCCAGCAGCCAAGGCAGGGCCGACAGTTCCAATCAGCCCCAGCATTTT. Its translation is CASSQGRADSSNQPQHF.

V and J are TRBV5-6 and TRBJ2-7; D is ambiguous. The V end was cut by 0 bases, the J end by 0 bases, with 10 bases between. CDR1 is SGHDT, CDR2 YYEEEE, per germline. The CDR3 contains 15 residues. CDR3 protein: CASSLAGYSSYEQYF. The CDR3 DNA reads TGTGCCAGCAGCTTGGCCGGGTATAGCTCCTACGAGCAGTACTTC.

This clone has only one observation. V and J are TRBV7-9 and TRBJ1-1; no firm D call. The CDR3 is 16 amino acids. Germline loops: CDR1 SEHNR, CDR2 FQNEAQ (reference sequence). The ends were cut back, 2 bases at V and 3 bases at J, with 16 bases in the middle. In DNA, the CDR3 is TGTGCCAGCAGCTTAACCCCAGGTGGCTACGACACTGAAGCTTTCTTT. Amino acids: CASSLTPGGYDTEAFF.

The CDR3 protein is CATSRPGAADEQFF. DNA of the CDR3: TGTGCCACCAGCCGTCCAGGGGCCGCGGATGAGCAGTTCTTC. The V call is TRBV15, the J call TRBJ2-1, with D perhaps TRBD1 (6 bases). Germline V CDR1 and CDR2: LNHNV, YYDKDF (reference sequence). This CDR3 is built from 14 residues. Trimming shortened V by 5 bases and J by 8 bases, and 16 bases separated the two germline ends. Using reference TRBV15 and TRBJ2-1 for the parts outside the CDR3, the full variable domain is DAMVIQNPRYQVTQFGKPVTLSCSQTLNHNVMYWYQQKSSQAPKLLFHYYDKDFNNEADTPDNFQSRRPNTSFCFLDIRSPGLGDTAMYLCATSRPGAADEQFFGPGTRLTVL.

This clone was observed once. The chain links TRBV9 to TRBJ1-1; the match to TRBD1 covers 7 bases. The V gene's germline CDR1 is SGDLS and CDR2 YYNGEE. V shed 0 bases, J shed 4 bases, and the junction held 6 bases outside the gene matches. This CDR3 contains 15 residues. CDR3 DNA: TGTGCCAGCAGCGTAGTTGAGGGGGCAGGCACTGAAGCTTTCTTT. Translating it yields CASSVVEGAGTEAFF.

The V and J genes are TRBV10-3 and TRBJ2-7, with 8 positions matching TRBD2. The length of the CDR3 is 15 residues. Per germline, CDR1 ENHRY and CDR2 SYGVKD. The trim removed 6 bases at V and 4 bases at J, leaving 11 bases unmatched. The CDR3: CAISESGSTRYEQYF. The CDR3 DNA sequence: TGTGCCATCAGCGAAAGCGGGAGTACTAGATACGAGCAGTACTTC.